This paragraph covers one T cell receptor (beta chain) sequence. This clonotype was picked up a small number of times. Its antigen is still unknown. Base qualities are missing; no much larger clone stands one base away. The entry originates in a study of human T cells and chemical hapten exposure listed by TCRdb under 2021. Regarding the study in general: For sensitization, 2% DPC in acetone was applied to a roughly 2 cm by roughly 2 cm area of upper inner arm skin. This study followed changes in the peripheral blood TCR repertoire in vivo during primary and secondary sensitization of alopecia patients to the hapten diphenylcyclopropenone (DPC). Throughout the approximately 26-week study period, patients were also given weekly therapeutic DPC doses on the scalp. Blood was sampled from patients pre-sensitization (week 0) and at 2, 6 and about 24 weeks after DPC sensitization. Patch testing was done on the upper back using Finn chambers containing 0.01% DPC, and results were scored after 6 days according to International Contact Dermatitis Research Group standards. Most of the patients in the cohort were female, and the cohort covered alopecia areata with under or over 50% scalp involvement, alopecia totalis and alopecia universalis. For TCR sequencing, blood came from 25 to 35 alopecia patients at anywhere from one to four time points (pre-sensitization, 2, 6 and 24 weeks). Libraries were combined into a pool for sequencing, and differences in TCR yield between samples came mainly from small differences in library volumes within the pool. Here is what the overall study found, with its caveats: Alopecia, a presumed autoimmune disease, was present in all patients, so the immune response of the patients might differ from that of healthy individuals. Repeated subsampling changed both the strength of the expansion versus patch-test correlation and the threshold at which that correlation became significant. DPC sensitization did not change how many TCRs were above 1 in 1000 frequency, and no evidence was found of alterations in global repertoire structure. Compared with pre-sensitization or healthy control sets, expanded TCRs formed significantly more large CDR3 similarity clusters, which is consistent with antigen-driven responses. Patch test score correlated positively with the number of PT1 expanded TCRs, reaching significance at thresholds 8, 16 and 32 but not at 4.

Read against the paper, the sample's time point label means: patch test 1, 2 weeks after DPC sensitization. Taken with the paper, the label for treatment or condition translates to: therapeutic diphenylcyclopropenone sensitization with weekly scalp DPC. At each patch-test visit, blood was drawn before the patch test was applied. Eligible patients were aged 18 to 70, diagnosed with alopecia, deemed suitable for DPC therapy, and excluded if pregnant. Total RNA was isolated from unfractionated whole blood collected in Tempus Blood RNA tubes. Receptors were amplified or captured by RACE. Sequencing instrument: NextSeq 500. Library preparation attached unique molecular identifiers to individual cDNA molecules for quantitative, reproducible TCR counting. From each blood RNA sample, both TCR alpha and TCR beta chains were sequenced. Processing in the source paper ran as follows. The median number of TCRs per sample was around 96,000, ranging from about 23,224 to 700,000. V, J and CDR3 annotation of the TCR reads was performed with the Decombinator software suite. To make PS versus PT1 abundance plots, every sample was subsampled to the same number of TCRs (28,000). Expanded TCRs were defined as absent before sensitization and observed at least eight times at the 2-week time point. The public reads were run again by TCRdb, first through fastp at Q25 and then through MiXCR, and only productive beta chains were kept. Every CDR3 protein is listed once, alongside the most common genes and DNA of its rows. The V and J calls, along with clone size, are taken from TCRdb and not from the paper's own processing. The sample data list 80,000 to 100,000 distinct CDR3 sequences, and 9.5% to 15% of these were observed just once. The ten most abundant clones make up roughly 2% of the sample.

Unmatched junction bases come to 5, with V trimmed by 6 bases and J by 7 bases. Looking up the germline V gene yields CDR1 SQVTM and CDR2 ANQGSEA. Spanning cysteine to phenylalanine, the CDR3 consists of 12 amino acids. The CDR3 DNA has 36 bases and is translated from base 1. This specimen was whole blood, taken in connection with sensitization to the hapten diphenylcyclopropenone (DPC). The V and J genes are TRBV29-1 and TRBJ2-3, and 9 junction bases match TRBD2. The source of this sequence is a woman aged 40-49 years with alopecia areata. Some clones in this sample may be carry-over from other donors' samples. For the CDR3, the sequence is CSVLTSGNTQYF. The DNA is TGCAGCGTCCTGACTAGCGGAAATACGCAGTATTTT.